Listed here are 21 T cell receptor beta chains from one sample, sequenced in a study of blood T cell repertoires in COVID-19 (dated by TCRdb to the early 2020s). The method behind the library was the immunoSEQ multiplex PCR assay. Here the immuneACCESS table is served through TCRdb, limited to in-frame sequences with V and J called. Missing clones are a known gap in these copies; in checked studies unresolved V genes cover under half, and the rest lacks a known reason. For this sample there are roughly 430,000 clones; over 75% appear just once. Over 2% of the sample comes from the top ten. Specimen: PBMCs or T cells enriched from blood (not recorded which). All receptors derive from a woman between 40 and 55 years old with acute COVID-19.

This clone has just one count. This chain connects TRBV7-9 to TRBJ2-3; 14 bases are a match to TRBD2. The CDR3 has 18 amino acids. Trimming removed 4 bases from V and 5 bases from J; junction bases left unmatched: 11. Germline CDR1 reads SEHNR; CDR2 reads FQNEAQ (reference sequence). As DNA, the CDR3 is TGTGCCAGCAGCTCGACCCCCAGACTAGCGGGGGGGCAAGATACGCAGTATTTT. Translating it yields CASSSTPRLAGGQDTQYF.

The rearrangement links TRBV7-9 to TRBJ1-2; 12 bases are a match to TRBD1. Germline trimming cut 4 bases from V and 8 bases from J; bases unmatched to any gene: 5. Germline loops: CDR1 SEHNR, CDR2 FQNEAQ (reference sequence). There are 14 residues in the CDR3. The CDR3 region has the DNA TGTGCCAGCAGCTGGGGACAGGGGGCGGAGGGCTACACCTTC. It translates to CASSWGQGAEGYTF.

The rearrangement uses TRBV5-1 and TRBJ1-2; 7 positions agree with TRBD1. Trimming at V came to 2 bases and at J to 1 base, leaving 5 bases not matched to a gene. This CDR3 spans 15 amino acids. The germline V gene has CDR1 SGHRS and CDR2 YFSETQ. This chain's CDR3 is CASSFTGQLNYGYTF. CDR3 nucleotide sequence: TGCGCCAGCAGCTTTACGGGACAGCTTAACTATGGCTACACCTTC.

The chain uses TRBV12-3 or TRBV12-4 and TRBJ2-7; D perhaps matches TRBD2 (6 bases). CDR3 size: 13 residues. V shed 6 bases and J shed 5 bases, with 14 bases lying between them. CDR3 sequence (DNA): TGTGCCAGCAGAGACAGACTAGTCGACGAGCAGTACTTC. Its translation: CASRDRLVDEQYF.

This clone occurred a few times. The CDR3 DNA reads TGTGCCAGCAGCGCCAAACAGACAGGGGTCAGAGCCTTCTTT. Translation: CASSAKQTGVRAFF. The chain is built from TRBV2 and TRBJ1-1; 8 nucleotides line up with TRBD1. V gave up 6 bases and J gave up 14 bases; unmatched junction bases: 17. From germline, CDR1 is SNHLY and CDR2 FYNNEI. There are 14 residues in the CDR3.

V gene TRBV5-1 combines with J gene TRBJ2-3, with D possibly matching TRBD1 (6 bases). With 4 bases removed from V and 4 bases from J, the gap between germline ends came to 16 bases. CDR3 length: 15 amino acids. Germline V gene data show CDR1 as SGHRS and CDR2 as YFSETQ. The CDR3 region is CASSLTGQRADTQYF. The CDR3 nucleotides are TGCGCCAGCAGCCTGACAGGTCAAAGGGCAGATACGCAGTATTTT.

The CDR3, as DNA: TGTGCCAGCAGAGGGACAGGGAAAGTGGAGCAGTACTTC. Its translation: CASRGTGKVEQYF. The chain recombines TRBV5-6 with TRBJ2-7, with 9 nucleotides matching TRBD1. Trimming at V came to 5 bases and at J to 7 bases, leaving 7 bases not matched to a gene. The germline V gene encodes CDR1 SGHDT and CDR2 YYEEEE. CDR3 length: 13 amino acids.

This sequence joins TRBV19 and TRBJ1-2; 7 bases fit TRBD1. The CDR3 totals 12 residues. J lost 5 bases, V lost 6 bases, and 3 bases had no gene match. Looked up from germline, CDR1 is LNHDA and CDR2 is SQIVND (reference sequence). The CDR3 DNA reads as TGTGCCAGTAGAACGGGACAGTATGGCTACACCTTC. Protein: CASRTGQYGYTF.

This rearrangement joins TRBV7-9 to TRBJ1-2; a weak D match, TRBD1 (5 bases). The CDR3 is 15 amino acids. With 4 bases removed from V and 4 bases from J, the gap between germline ends came to 16 bases. Per germline, CDR1 SEHNR and CDR2 FQNEAQ (reference sequence). The CDR3 region is CASSSAGMGGYGYTF. The CDR3 DNA reads TGTGCCAGCAGCTCCGCGGGGATGGGGGGCTATGGCTACACCTTC.

This clone occurred once. The chain recombines TRBV2 with TRBJ1-3; maybe TRBD1 (5 bases). Germline V lookup: CDR1 SNHLY, CDR2 FYNNEI. Between the trimmed V and J ends, which lost 4 bases and 4 bases, there was a span of 14 bases. This CDR3 region has 15 residues. CDR3 coding DNA: TGTGCCAGCAGTGGGGTACAGGCTGGAGGAAACACCATATATTTT. Translation: CASSGVQAGGNTIYF.

The rearrangement joins TRBV18 to TRBJ2-3, with D perhaps matching TRBD2 (6 bases). CDR3 length: 15 amino acids. Germline CDR1 KGHSH, CDR2 LQKENI. Trimming took off 2 bases at V and 2 bases at J, with 11 bases between the two ends. The DNA for the CDR3 is TGTGCCAGCTCACCAACGGGACTTCTCACAGATACGCAGTATTTT. This gives the protein CASSPTGLLTDTQYF.

The chain is built from TRBV27 and TRBJ1-1; D gene unclear. Trimming pared 0 bases from V and 5 bases from J, leaving 10 bases between. CDR1 MNHEY and CDR2 SMNVEV come from the germline V gene (reference sequence). This CDR3 has 14 residues. CDR3 nucleotide sequence: TGTGCCAGCAGTTTATCGAGTAGAGCAACTGAAGCTTTCTTT. The encoded protein is CASSLSSRATEAFF.

As DNA, the CDR3 is TGTGCCAGTAGTATCCCGACAGGGGCGAACACCGGGGAGCTGTTTTTT. Residues: CASSIPTGANTGELFF. The chain joins TRBV19 to TRBJ2-2; 8 nucleotides agree with TRBD1. Germline-derived CDR1 and CDR2 are LNHDA and SQIVND (reference sequence). This CDR3 comprises 16 residues. After removal of 3 bases from V and 0 bases from J, the junction contained 3 bases not matched to a gene.

This chain joins TRBV5-4 and TRBJ1-2; D may be TRBD1 (6 bases). Trimming pared 5 bases from V and 1 base from J, leaving 9 bases between. The CDR3 loop spans 13 amino acids. Looked up from germline, CDR1 is SGHNT and CDR2 is YYREEE (reference sequence). The CDR3 region is CASRLDSNYGYTF. DNA of the CDR3: TGTGCCAGCAGACTGGACAGTAACTATGGCTACACCTTC.

The chain has TRBV5-1 and TRBJ2-1, with 9 bases fitting TRBD1. CDR3 length: 17 residues. Germline CDR1 and CDR2: SGHRS and YFSETQ. V lost 7 bases, J lost 0 bases, and 11 bases stayed unmatched. The CDR3 loop is CASSEGTGPVSYNEQFF. The CDR3 bases are TGCGCCAGCTCGGAGGGGACAGGGCCGGTCTCCTACAATGAGCAGTTCTTC.

This chain connects TRBV5-1 to TRBJ2-1; D call uncertain. V gave up 1 base and J gave up 7 bases, with 6 bases separating them. This CDR3 contains 12 residues. Germline CDR1 SGHRS, CDR2 YFSETQ. CDR3: CASSLIRNEQFF. The CDR3 bases are TGCGCCAGCAGCTTGATTCGGAATGAGCAGTTCTTC. Drawing the rest from reference TRBV5-1 and TRBJ2-1, the complete variable domain is KAGVTQTPRYLIKTRGQQVTLSCSPISGHRSVSWYQQTPGQGLQFLFEYFSETQRNKGNFPGRFSGRQFSNSRSEMNVSTLELGDSALYLCASSLIRNEQFFGPGTRLTVL.

The rearrangement joins TRBV5-5 to TRBJ2-7, with TRBD2 matching 9 bases. Germline lookup yields CDR1 SGHKS and CDR2 YYEKEE (reference sequence). The CDR3 consists of 15 residues. With 4 bases clipped from V and 5 bases from J, the junction kept 10 bases outside the gene matches. CDR3 nucleotides: TGTGCCAGCAGCGGGGGACTAGCACCCCTGAACGAGCAGTACTTC. It is translated as CASSGGLAPLNEQYF.

The rearrangement links TRBV6-6 to TRBJ1-5; TRBD1 matches 7 bases. This CDR3 spans 14 amino acids. Germline V gene lookup returns CDR1 MNHNY and CDR2 SVGAGI (reference sequence). V shed 8 bases and J 5 bases; nucleotides not matched to a gene: 9. CDR3 bases: TGTGCCAGCGACCCGGGACAGCGGCATCAGCCCCAGCATTTT. It codes for CASDPGQRHQPQHF.

This chain links TRBV7-9 with TRBJ1-3; possible D gene TRBD1, 6 bases. CDR1 is SEHNR, CDR2 FQNEAQ, per germline (reference sequence). The V end was cut by 2 bases, the J end by 5 bases, with 10 bases between. The CDR3 spans 14 residues. This CDR3 is CASSLSDSRNTIYF. The CDR3 DNA sequence: TGTGCCAGCAGCTTATCGGACAGCAGAAACACCATATATTTT.

This chain joins TRBV12-3 or TRBV12-4 and TRBJ1-5, with D unresolved. The CDR3 is made up of 13 amino acids. Trimming shortened V by 7 bases and J by 3 bases, and 10 bases separated the two germline ends. CDR3 residues: CASNAQVNQPQHF. DNA for the CDR3: TGTGCCAGCAATGCTCAGGTCAATCAGCCCCAGCATTTT.

The chain links TRBV3-1 (or the pseudogene TRBV3-2) to TRBJ1-1, with a weak D call TRBD1 (6 bases). CDR3 size: 14 residues. Germline-derived CDR1 and CDR2 are LGHDT and YNNKEL (reference sequence). V gave up 4 bases and J gave up 3 bases, with 12 bases separating them. The CDR3 region is CASSRAGAYTEAFF. DNA of the CDR3: TGTGCCAGCAGCCGAGCAGGGGCGTACACTGAAGCTTTCTTT.